The 25 T cell receptor beta chains below were found in one sample sequenced in a study of blood T cell repertoires in COVID-19 (dated by TCRdb to the early 2020s). The library was prepared using the immunoSEQ multiplex PCR assay. The table was pulled from immuneACCESS by TCRdb, which kept in-frame rearrangements only. Such tables lose some clones; where checked, under half of the loss comes from unresolved V genes, and the rest has no known cause. This sample has 200,000 to 250,000 clones in its table, and around 86% of those were observed once. The ten largest account for about 6% of the sample. Material for sequencing was peripheral blood. All receptors come from a man in his 60s who had recovered from COVID-19.

J is TRBJ2-3 and V is TRBV7-9, with D maybe TRBD1 (6 bases). This CDR3 is 16 amino acids long. In germline, CDR1 is SEHNR, CDR2 FQNEAQ (reference sequence). V was pared by 6 bases and J by 0 bases, with 16 bases between. The CDR3 spells CASSTTGRTSTDTQYF. The CDR3 DNA reads TGTGCCAGCAGTACAACAGGGAGAACTAGCACAGATACGCAGTATTTT.

V usage is TRBV7-2 and J usage is TRBJ2-7; 7 bases agree with TRBD2. Looked up from germline, CDR1 is SGHTA and CDR2 is FQGNSA. The junction had 8 bases not matched to a gene; V was cut back by 1 base and J by 5 bases. The CDR3 sequence is 15 residues long. Written as DNA, the CDR3 is TGTGCCAGCAGCTTAGAACCAGCGGGGAGCCACGAGCAGTACTTC. Its translation: CASSLEPAGSHEQYF.

This clone was picked up a small number of times. Other DNA sequences from this sample encode an identical CDR3 as well. The rearrangement links TRBV2 to TRBJ1-5; D gene unclear. In germline, CDR1 is SNHLY, CDR2 FYNNEI. V was shortened by 4 bases and J by 4 bases, with 8 bases between the two germline ends. This CDR3 region has 13 residues. As DNA, the CDR3 is TGTGCCAGCAGTGGGGAGGGAAATCAGCCCCAGCATTTT. It specifies CASSGEGNQPQHF. Full variable domain (outside the CDR3, taken from reference TRBV2 and TRBJ1-5): EPEVTQTPSHQVTQMGQEVILRCVPISNHLYFYWYRQILGQKVEFLVSFYNNEISEKSEIFDDQFSVERPDGSNFTLKIRSTKLEDSAMYFCASSGEGNQPQHFGDGTRLSIL.

The V call is TRBV4-3, the J call TRBJ2-3, with 7 bases fitting TRBD2. The ends lost 0 bases at V and 2 bases at J; junction bases unmatched: 8. The germline V gene has CDR1 LGHNA and CDR2 YSLEER. The CDR3 is 17 amino acids. CDR3 DNA: TGCGCCAGCAGCCAAGAGGGAGCGAGCGGGATCACAGATACGCAGTATTTT. Translating gives CASSQEGASGITDTQYF.

The V and J genes are TRBV9 and TRBJ2-2, with 10 bases that match TRBD1. The V segment lost 2 bases and the J segment 9 bases; nucleotides outside the gene matches: 7. The CDR3 totals 15 residues. CDR1 is SGDLS and CDR2 is YYNGEE in the germline V gene. The CDR3 spells CASSVGTGVTRELFF. CDR3 in DNA: TGTGCCAGCAGCGTCGGGACAGGGGTTACCCGGGAGCTGTTTTTT.

The V gene is TRBV7-3, the J gene TRBJ2-2; 9 positions match TRBD2. Germline CDR1 reads SGHTA; CDR2 reads FQGTGA. V shed 2 bases and J 5 bases; nucleotides not matched to a gene: 12. The length of the CDR3 is 18 residues. This CDR3 reads CASSLFSWTSAGTGELFF. CDR3 nucleotides: TGTGCCAGCAGCTTATTTTCCTGGACTAGCGCTGGGACCGGGGAGCTGTTTTTT.

The V call is TRBV7-2, the J call TRBJ1-5, with 7 bases matching TRBD1. Germline CDR1 and CDR2: SGHTA and FQGNSA. Germline trimming cut 8 bases from V and 6 bases from J; bases unmatched to any gene: 13. This CDR3 has 15 residues. The DNA of the CDR3 is TGTGCCAGCTCGCGGGAGGGGGCAATAAGTCAGCCCCAGCATTTT. As protein: CASSREGAISQPQHF. The whole variable domain, filled in from reference TRBV7-2 and TRBJ1-5, reads GAGVSQSPSNKVTEKGKDVELRCDPISGHTALYWYRQSLGQGLEFLIYFQGNSAPDKSGLPSDRFSAERTGGSVSTLTIQRTQQEDSAVYLCASSREGAISQPQHFGDGTRLSIL.

The V gene is TRBV4-1, the J gene TRBJ2-7; 11 bases fit TRBD2. The germline V gene encodes CDR1 MGHRA and CDR2 YSYEKL. V gave up 1 base and J gave up 3 bases; unmatched junction bases: 2. The CDR3 is 15 residues long. CDR3 nucleotide sequence: TGCGCCAGCAGCCAAGGGGGACTAGCGGTCTACGAGCAGTACTTC. Its translation is CASSQGGLAVYEQYF.

V usage is TRBV5-1 and J usage is TRBJ2-1, with D possibly TRBD1 on 8 matching bases. The V end was cut by 2 bases, the J end by 3 bases, with 15 bases between. The CDR3 extends over 16 amino acids. Germline V gives CDR1 SGHRS, CDR2 YFSETQ. Here the CDR3 DNA reads TGCGCCAGCAGCTTCACAGGGGGACTAAACTACAATGAGCAGTTCTTC. This encodes CASSFTGGLNYNEQFF. Looking up the rest from reference TRBV5-1 and TRBJ2-1 gives the full variable domain: KAGVTQTPRYLIKTRGQQVTLSCSPISGHRSVSWYQQTPGQGLQFLFEYFSETQRNKGNFPGRFSGRQFSNSRSEMNVSTLELGDSALYLCASSFTGGLNYNEQFFGPGTRLTVL.

The chain has TRBV11-3 and TRBJ2-2; D might be TRBD1 (6 bases). This CDR3 has 16 residues. Trimming took off 1 base at V and 4 bases at J, with 13 bases between the two ends. Germline CDR1 reads SGHNT; CDR2 reads YENEEA. CDR3 residues: CASSLAPGVGTGELFF. CDR3 nucleotide sequence: TGTGCCAGCAGCTTAGCGCCAGGGGTGGGCACCGGGGAGCTGTTTTTT.

This chain connects TRBV2 to TRBJ2-2, with a possible D match to TRBD2 (5 bases). The CDR3 runs to 15 residues. Germline V CDR1 and CDR2: SNHLY, FYNNEI. V lost 4 bases and J 5 bases, leaving 14 bases between the germline ends. The chain's CDR3 is CASSGVLRGTGELFF. CDR3 bases: TGTGCCAGCAGTGGGGTCCTTCGAGGGACCGGGGAGCTGTTTTTT.

The chain is built from TRBV5-4 and TRBJ2-6; tentatively, D is TRBD1 or TRBD2 (6 bases each). The CDR3 covers 18 residues. Trimming pared 4 bases from V and 2 bases from J, leaving 19 bases between. Germline loops: CDR1 SGHNT, CDR2 YYREEE (reference sequence). Here the CDR3 reads CASSLGASVRPGANVLTF. CDR3 DNA: TGTGCCAGCAGCCTGGGGGCTAGCGTTCGACCTGGGGCCAACGTCCTGACTTTC. Based on the CDR3 plus reference TRBV5-4 and TRBJ2-6, the full variable domain is ETGVTQSPTHLIKTRGQQVTLRCSSQSGHNTVSWYQQALGQGPQFIFQYYREEENGRGNFPPRFSGLQFPNYSSELNVNALELDDSALYLCASSLGASVRPGANVLTFGAGSRLTVL.

The J gene is TRBJ2-7, the V gene TRBV6-6, with 9 bases fitting TRBD1. The CDR3 totals 14 residues. V lost 5 bases to trimming and J lost 4 bases; unmatched junction nucleotides: 6. The germline CDR1 and CDR2 sequences are MNHNY and SVGAGI (reference sequence). For the CDR3, the DNA is TGTGCCAGCAGTAGGGGGACAGGGAGTTACGAGCAGTACTTC. Amino acid sequence: CASSRGTGSYEQYF.

The chain's CDR3 is CASSLAGGRTDTQYF. CDR3 coding DNA: TGTGCCAGCAGCTTGGCGGGGGGGCGGACAGATACGCAGTATTTT. The chain uses TRBV7-2 and TRBJ2-3; 9 bases line up with TRBD2. Per the germline V gene, CDR1 is SGHTA and CDR2 is FQGNSA. V was clipped by 3 bases and J by 3 bases; unmatched bases: 4. This CDR3 spans 15 amino acids.

The chain uses TRBV9 and TRBJ2-1, with 14 bases aligning to TRBD2. CDR1 SGDLS and CDR2 YYNGEE come from the germline V gene. The length of the CDR3 is 17 residues. Unmatched junction bases numbered 7, after V lost 1 base and J lost 7 bases. This chain's CDR3 is CASSVNPGLAGVNEQFF. The CDR3, as DNA: TGTGCCAGCAGCGTAAACCCGGGACTAGCGGGAGTTAATGAGCAGTTCTTC.

CDR3 amino acids: CASSIGQRQGEQAFF. The CDR3 DNA reads as TGTGCCAGTAGTATAGGCCAGAGACAGGGGGAACAAGCTTTCTTT. The V gene is TRBV19, the J gene TRBJ1-1; 9 bases line up with TRBD1. The CDR3 has 15 amino acids. After removal of 1 base from V and 9 bases from J, the junction contained 9 bases not matched to a gene. Per the germline V gene, CDR1 is LNHDA and CDR2 is SQIVND (reference sequence). Full variable domain (rest looked up from reference TRBV19 and TRBJ1-1): DGGITQSPKYLFRKEGQNVTLSCEQNLNHDAMYWYRQDPGQGLRLIYYSQIVNDFQKGDIAEGYSVSREKKESFPLTVTSAQKNPTAFYLCASSIGQRQGEQAFFGQGTRLTVV.

This clone was observed a single time. This CDR3 is CASSLGQGRQETQYF. In nucleotides, the CDR3 is TGTGCCAGCAGCTTGGGGCAGGGCCGCCAAGAGACCCAGTACTTC. V gene TRBV11-1 combines with J gene TRBJ2-5, with a weak D call TRBD1 (5 bases). In germline, CDR1 is SGHAT, CDR2 FQDESV (reference sequence). CDR3 size: 15 residues. Trimming left V 3 bases short and J 1 base short, with 12 bases between.

The chain joins TRBV5-1 to TRBJ2-7, with a possible D match to TRBD2 (6 bases). Looked up from germline, CDR1 is SGHRS and CDR2 is YFSETQ. This CDR3 spans 15 amino acids. Trimming removed 3 bases at V and 6 bases at J, with 19 bases between. CDR3 sequence: CASSSSAGLTGEQYF. Written as DNA, the CDR3 is TGCGCCAGCAGCTCCTCCGCGGGACTTACTGGCGAGCAGTACTTC. Drawing the rest from reference TRBV5-1 and TRBJ2-7, the complete variable domain is KAGVTQTPRYLIKTRGQQVTLSCSPISGHRSVSWYQQTPGQGLQFLFEYFSETQRNKGNFPGRFSGRQFSNSRSEMNVSTLELGDSALYLCASSSSAGLTGEQYFGPGTRLTVT.

The chain employs TRBV10-3 and TRBJ2-7, with unresolved D. This CDR3 is built from 11 residues. The V end was cut by 9 bases, the J end by 4 bases, with 10 bases between. From germline, CDR1 is ENHRY and CDR2 SYGVKD. The CDR3 reads CAISSGYEQYF. CDR3 nucleotide sequence: TGTGCCATATCGTCCGGGTACGAGCAGTACTTC.

The chain links TRBV2 to TRBJ1-4; D is uncertain. The germline V and J ends were trimmed by 4 bases and 3 bases, with 6 bases remaining between them. Germline V gives CDR1 SNHLY, CDR2 FYNNEI. There are 13 residues in the CDR3. The CDR3 here is CASSGEANEKLFF. CDR3 in DNA: TGTGCCAGCAGTGGGGAGGCTAATGAAAAACTGTTTTTT.

This sequence joins TRBV19 and TRBJ2-2; D is perhaps TRBD1 (6 bases). The germline gives CDR1 LNHDA, CDR2 SQIVND (reference sequence). V shed 6 bases and J shed 7 bases, with 18 bases lying between them. The CDR3 length is 15 residues. The CDR3 DNA sequence: TGTGCCAGTAGATTCAGGGGCGCACCCCGCGGGGAGCTGTTTTTT. Translating gives CASRFRGAPRGELFF.

V and J are TRBV5-1 and TRBJ2-3, with 8 bases that match TRBD2. The V gene end was trimmed by 5 bases and the J gene end by 3 bases; junction bases not matched to a gene: 5. Germline V gives CDR1 SGHRS, CDR2 YFSETQ. The length of the CDR3 is 14 residues. This CDR3 reads CASRQVAGTDTQYF. CDR3 DNA: TGCGCCAGCAGGCAAGTAGCGGGGACAGATACGCAGTATTTT.

This clone was observed a few times. The V and J genes are TRBV7-3 and TRBJ1-1; 8 bases agree with TRBD1. The germline gives CDR1 SGHTA, CDR2 FQGTGA. CDR3 length equals 14 residues. V lost 4 bases and J lost 0; bases outside the gene matches: 1. The CDR3 bases are TGTGCCAGCAGCTCGGGACAGGTGAACACTGAAGCTTTCTTT. Translated, it gives CASSSGQVNTEAFF.

The V call is TRBV5-1, the J call TRBJ1-6; 10 nucleotides match TRBD1. The CDR3 length is 15 residues. J was trimmed by 7 bases and V by 3 bases; bases with no gene match: 4. CDR1 is SGHRS, CDR2 YFSETQ, per germline. The CDR3 protein is CASSSGQGPNSPLHF. CDR3 bases: TGCGCCAGCAGCTCGGGACAGGGGCCGAATTCACCCCTCCACTTT.

The chain carries TRBV10-2 and TRBJ2-7; D possibly corresponds to TRBD1 (5 bases). This CDR3 region has 13 residues. Germline CDR1 WSHSY, CDR2 SAAADI. V shed 5 bases and J shed 3 bases, with 11 bases lying between them. In DNA form, the CDR3 reads TGCGCCAGCAGTCATCCAGGGATCTACGAGCAGTACTTC. Residues: CASSHPGIYEQYF.